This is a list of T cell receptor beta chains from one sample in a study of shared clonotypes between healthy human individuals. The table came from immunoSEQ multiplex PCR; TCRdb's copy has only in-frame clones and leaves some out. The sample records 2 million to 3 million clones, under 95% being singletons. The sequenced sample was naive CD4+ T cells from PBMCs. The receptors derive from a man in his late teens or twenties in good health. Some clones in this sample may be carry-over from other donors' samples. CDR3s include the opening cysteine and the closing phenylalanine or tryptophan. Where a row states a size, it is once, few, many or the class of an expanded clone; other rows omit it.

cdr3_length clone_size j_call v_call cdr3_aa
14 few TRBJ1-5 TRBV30 CAWSVGTGSQPQHF
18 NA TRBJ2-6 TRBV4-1 CASSQGLGRSSGANVLTF
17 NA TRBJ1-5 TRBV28 CASSPPLQGVLDQPQHF
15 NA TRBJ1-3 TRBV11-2 CASRGQGESGNTIYF
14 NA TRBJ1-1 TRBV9 CASSAGGARVEAFF
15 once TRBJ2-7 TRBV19 CASRVGHSSSYEQYF
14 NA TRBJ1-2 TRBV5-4 CASNTGQDNYGYTF
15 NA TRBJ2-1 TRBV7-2 CASSSKREGPNEQFF
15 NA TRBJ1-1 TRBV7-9 CASSWSTVPGTEAFF
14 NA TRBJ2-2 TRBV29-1 CSALSGVNTGELFF